The T cell receptor beta chain under discussion was sequenced for a study of T cell changes during pregnancy in multiple sclerosis (dated by TCRdb to the late 2010s). Study-level background: In women with multiple sclerosis, the researchers looked at how the T cell repertoire shifted as pregnancy progressed.

The library was produced with the immunoSEQ multiplex PCR assay. What TCRdb holds here is the immuneACCESS table cut down to in-frame rearrangements. Part of the clones is not present; checked against another copy, under half of the missing clones reflect an unresolved V gene, and the others are unexplained. The sample includes 75,000 to 85,000 clones, with 90% to 95% observed a single time. Approximately 2.5% of the sample is in the top ten clones. The CDR1 and CDR2 encoded by the germline V gene are SGHTS and YDEGEE. Trimmed from V: 7 bases; trimmed from J: 6 bases; junction bases lacking a gene match: 14. Measured from the cysteine to the phenylalanine, the CDR3 is 16 residues long. Of the read, only the CDR3 DNA is kept; its 48 bases are in frame from base 1. Points on this clone: Its antigen is unknown. Base quality data are lacking; no much larger clone is found one base away.

The chain joins TRBV5-8 to TRBJ1-1; 11 nucleotides in the junction match TRBD1. The sequencing used peripheral blood, collected in the second trimester of pregnancy. The receptor's source is a female donor with multiple sclerosis, enrolled in a pregnancy study. The DNA reads as follows: TGTGCCAGCCCCAATTCTGTAGGGACAGGGGGAGCTGAAGCTTTCTTT. This sequence encodes CASPNSVGTGGAEAFF.